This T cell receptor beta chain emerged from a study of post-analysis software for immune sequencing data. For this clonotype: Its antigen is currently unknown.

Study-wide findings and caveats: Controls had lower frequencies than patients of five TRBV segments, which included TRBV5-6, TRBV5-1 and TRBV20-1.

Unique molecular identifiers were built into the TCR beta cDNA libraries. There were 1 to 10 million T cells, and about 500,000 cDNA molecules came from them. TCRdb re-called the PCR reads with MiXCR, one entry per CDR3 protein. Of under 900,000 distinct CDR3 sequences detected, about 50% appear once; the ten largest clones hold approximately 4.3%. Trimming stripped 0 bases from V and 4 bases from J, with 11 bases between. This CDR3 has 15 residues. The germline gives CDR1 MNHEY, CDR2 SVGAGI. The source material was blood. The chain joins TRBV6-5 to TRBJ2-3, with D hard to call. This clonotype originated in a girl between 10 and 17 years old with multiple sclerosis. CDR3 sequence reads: CASSYSKAPSDTQYF. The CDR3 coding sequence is TGTGCCAGCAGTTACTCGAAAGCCCCATCAGATACGCAGTATTTT.